This T cell receptor beta chain appears in the sequencing data of a study of response to subunit inactivated influenza vaccine. Overall study findings and caveats: It was suggested by the authors that few new T cells are recruited by each seasonal influenza vaccination.

From the RT-PCR reads, TCRdb called clonotypes with MiXCR, one entry per CDR3 protein. The data contain hundreds of thousands of distinct CDR3 sequences, roughly 10% of them singletons. This clonotype has just a few counts. Antigen specificity is unknown. Germline V gene sequence: CDR1 KGHDR, CDR2 SFDVKD. V gave up 3 bases and J gave up 5 bases, with 10 bases separating them. This CDR3 is 13 amino acids long. The sequencing used PBMCs from blood, collected on the day of vaccination. This TCR was recovered from a man in his fifties who received an inactivated influenza vaccine. The chain carries TRBV24-1 and TRBJ2-7; D gene ambiguous. CDR3 residues: CATSDPGTNEQYF. In DNA form, the CDR3 reads TGTGCCACCAGTGATCCCGGAACGAACGAGCAGTACTTC.